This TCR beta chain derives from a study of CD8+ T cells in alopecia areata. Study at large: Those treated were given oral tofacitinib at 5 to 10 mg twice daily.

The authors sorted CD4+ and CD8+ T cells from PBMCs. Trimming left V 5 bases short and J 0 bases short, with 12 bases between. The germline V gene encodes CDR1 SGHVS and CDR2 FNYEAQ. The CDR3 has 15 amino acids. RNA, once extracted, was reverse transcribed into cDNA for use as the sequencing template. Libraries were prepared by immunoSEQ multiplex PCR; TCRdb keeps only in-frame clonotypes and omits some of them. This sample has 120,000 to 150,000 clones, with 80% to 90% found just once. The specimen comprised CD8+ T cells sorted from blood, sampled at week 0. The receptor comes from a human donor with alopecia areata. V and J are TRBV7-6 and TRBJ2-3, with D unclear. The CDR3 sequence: CASSPSGTSTDTQYF. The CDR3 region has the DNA TGTGCCAGCAGCCCGTCGGGTACCAGCACAGATACGCAGTATTTT.